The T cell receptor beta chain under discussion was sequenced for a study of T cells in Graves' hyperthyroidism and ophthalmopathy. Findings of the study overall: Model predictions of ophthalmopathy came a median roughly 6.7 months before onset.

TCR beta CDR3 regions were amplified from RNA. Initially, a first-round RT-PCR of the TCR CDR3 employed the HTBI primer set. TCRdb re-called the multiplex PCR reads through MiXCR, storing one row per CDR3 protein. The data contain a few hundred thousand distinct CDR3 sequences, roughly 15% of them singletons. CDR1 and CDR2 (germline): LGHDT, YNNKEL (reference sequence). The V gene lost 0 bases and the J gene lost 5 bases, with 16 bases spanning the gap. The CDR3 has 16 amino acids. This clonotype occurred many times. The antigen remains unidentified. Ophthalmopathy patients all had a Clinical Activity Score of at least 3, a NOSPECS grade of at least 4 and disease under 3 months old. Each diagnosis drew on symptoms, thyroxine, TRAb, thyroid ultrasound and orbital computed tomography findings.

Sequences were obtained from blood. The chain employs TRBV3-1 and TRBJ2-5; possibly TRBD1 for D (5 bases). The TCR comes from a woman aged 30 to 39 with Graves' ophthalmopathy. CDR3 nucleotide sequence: TGTGCCAGCAGCCAAGATGGGCAGGGAAGACGGGAGACCCAGTACTTC. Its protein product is CASSQDGQGRRETQYF.